Detailed here is one TCR beta chain. Its antigen is currently not known. No base-level quality is on record; no much larger clone is a single base apart. Libraries were prepared through the immunoSEQ multiplex PCR assay. In most patients, genomic DNA was isolated using the Qiagen DNeasy Blood and Tissue Kit and sent frozen to Adaptive Biotechnologies for TCR sequencing. High-throughput TCR-beta CDR3 sequencing of genomic DNA from most patients was performed by Adaptive Biotechnologies. As for how the authors treated the data: Adaptive's ImmunoSEQ software was the source of the TCR sequencing data for roughly 19 patients, while a few other patients were processed with MiXCR and VDJtools. To correct CD4 versus CD8 sorting errors, sequences present in both subsets at a frequency ratio below 5:1 were removed. CDR3 nucleotide sequences shared by donor and recipient were removed because the origin of these sequences could not be assigned. To count as alloreactive, a clone needed at least 2-fold expansion over unstimulated cells and a minimum CFSE-low frequency of 0.002% (template counts) or 0.001% (read counts). Clones were considered mappable if detected in sequenced pre-transplant spleen, lymph node, or MLR CFSE-low populations of the donor or recipient. The cumulative frequency of alloreactive clones was calculated as a percentage of all sequences, weighted by copy number. The table comes from immuneACCESS by way of TCRdb, which keeps in-frame sequences with V and J called. Part of the clones is missing from these tables; in studies checked, under half for an unresolved V gene and the rest for unknown reasons. V, J and clone size are those of that table, while D and trimming were read from the DNA. The sample yields about 100,000 clones; about 90% were counted once. More than 0.75% of the sample belongs to the ten largest clones.

This sample's time point label indicates: cells obtained before transplantation from donor or recipient. CD3+CD4+ and CD3+CD8+ populations were FACS-sorted from unstimulated pre-transplant donor and recipient cells taken from spleen or lymph nodes. This sample is drawn from a study of graft-versus-host responses after intestinal transplantation (dated by TCRdb to the early 2020s). With regard to the full study: The transplants that recipients got were multivisceral, liver-intestinal, or isolated intestinal. Every recipient was given anti-thymocyte globulin induction, followed by around three years of maintenance tacrolimus and steroids. After intestinal transplantation, graft-versus-host and host-versus-graft alloreactive T cell clones were followed in the graft, circulation and bone marrow using bulk TCR-beta CDR3 sequencing. To identify alloreactive clones, pre-transplant mixed lymphocyte reaction products were sequenced and then compared with unstimulated pre-transplant donor and recipient T cells. The cohort enrolled 24 intestinal transplant recipients, one of whom was a retransplant, and 3 patients without pretransplant specimens were excluded. A peak of at least 4% donor T cells among recipient peripheral blood mononuclear cells was the definition used for donor T cell macrochimerism. Samples from three later patients were sequenced in-house on an Illumina MiSeq with MiXCR processing rather than by the commercial service. What the study reported, not specific to this receptor: Early after transplant, declines in HvG clones were associated with peak levels of circulating GvH clones. In patients with donor T cell macrochimerism, the allografts had high GvH to HvG T cell clonal ratios. GvH clones turned up in recipient bone marrow, with some appearing earlier in ileal mucosa or blood, a pattern consistent with an intestinal mucosal origin. The relatively low number and heterogeneity of intestinal transplant patients limited the conclusions.

The clonotype comes from a human donor who was the organ donor for an intestinal transplant. The sequencing here drew on unstimulated CD4+ T cells sorted from spleen or lymph node cells, taken before transplant.

The DNA sequence is as follows: TGTGCCAGCAGCGTAGGTTTTCCAGCGGGGGCCTTCACAGATACGCAGTATTTT. It is translated as CASSVGFPAGAFTDTQYF. This sequence uses TRBV9 and TRBJ2-3, with 8 middle bases fitting TRBD2. CDR1 and CDR2, per the germline V gene, are SGDLS and YYNGEE. Its CDR3 holds 18 amino acids, cysteine through phenylalanine. Only the CDR3 part of the read is kept: 54 bases, read in frame from the first base. Compared with germline, V lacks 0 bases and J lacks 2 bases; bases without a gene match: 11.